Each of the 25 T cell receptor beta chains below was sequenced from the same sample in a study of CD8+ T cells in alopecia areata. As for treatment: oral pan-JAK inhibitor, 5-10 mg twice daily. Following extraction, RNA underwent reverse transcription to cDNA, which served as the sequencing template. Data came from immunoSEQ multiplex PCR; TCRdb stores just in-frame clones and leaves some out. The table records 200,000 to 250,000 clones, 30% to 40% of them present only once. The starting material was CD4+ T cells sorted from blood, obtained around week 30, from a patient treated with tofacitinib. Every receptor here comes from a human donor with alopecia areata.

The rearrangement links TRBV4-2 to TRBJ2-3, with 13 bases matching TRBD2. The junction had 3 bases not matched to a gene; V was cut back by 1 base and J by 5 bases. The CDR3 totals 16 residues. The germline V gene has CDR1 LGHNA and CDR2 YNFKEQ. CDR3 sequence (DNA): TGTGCCAGCAGCCAAGCCGGGACTAGCGGGATAGATACGCAGTATTTT. Translating gives CASSQAGTSGIDTQYF.

In its sample, this clone was seen a few times. This sequence joins TRBV6-5 and TRBJ1-5; D may be TRBD1 (5 bases). V was trimmed by 0 bases and J by 2 bases, leaving 8 bases between them. CDR1 is MNHEY, CDR2 SVGAGI, per germline. CDR3 length: 15 residues. Here the CDR3 DNA reads TGTGCCAGCAGTTACTCGCAGGGTGGCAATCAGCCCCAGCATTTT. Amino acid sequence: CASSYSQGGNQPQHF.

The chain couples TRBV6-5 to TRBJ2-4; D is unresolved. This CDR3 region has 13 residues. The V and J ends lost 5 bases and 0 bases respectively, with 5 bases between them. Germline assignment: CDR1 MNHEY and CDR2 SVGAGI. As DNA, the CDR3 is TGTGCCAGCAGTACGATAGCCAAAAACATTCAGTACTTC. Its translation: CASSTIAKNIQYF.

V is TRBV27 and J is TRBJ1-3, with D uncertain. This CDR3 spans 16 amino acids. CDR1 is MNHEY, CDR2 SMNVEV, per germline (reference sequence). Trimming stripped 5 bases from V and 0 bases from J, with 14 bases between. CDR3 bases: TGTGCCAGCAGTCCCTCCAGAACGAGCTCTGGAAACACCATATATTTT. Its translation is CASSPSRTSSGNTIYF.

This clone was seen more than once but under ten times. The chain joins TRBV29-1 to TRBJ2-3; the D gene is possibly TRBD1 (6 bases). Germline V gene sequence: CDR1 SQVTM, CDR2 ANQGSEA. The CDR3 length is 18 residues. V was clipped by 1 base and J by 0 bases, with 20 bases between them. The CDR3 coding sequence is TGCAGCGTTGAAGGGGGACACTTAGGAAGGGGTAGCACAGATACGCAGTATTTT. Translation: CSVEGGHLGRGSTDTQYF.

This clone was counted at least ten times. The gene calls are TRBV30 and TRBJ1-2; TRBD1 agrees at 7 bases. The CDR3 length is 14 residues. J was trimmed by 7 bases and V by 6 bases; bases with no gene match: 14. Per germline, CDR1 GTSNPN and CDR2 SVGIG (reference sequence). CDR3 bases: TGTGCCTGTCTTCCCGCCGGGACAGTGAGTGGCTACACCTTC. Amino acids: CACLPAGTVSGYTF.

This clone was observed at least ten times. The chain links TRBV23-1 to TRBJ2-3; D is unresolved. TRBV23-1 is marked as an open reading frame, function uncertain. CDR3 length: 13 residues. The ends were cut back, 2 bases at V and 7 bases at J, with 10 bases in the middle. CDR3 nucleotides: TGCGCCAGCAGTCAACCGGCCGAATATACGCAGTATTTT. Amino acids: CASSQPAEYTQYF.

V is TRBV15 and J is TRBJ1-6; 9 bases fit TRBD1. CDR1 and CDR2 (germline): LNHNV, YYDKDF (reference sequence). The CDR3 is 15 amino acids. Losses at the gene ends were 2 bases for V and 10 bases for J; bases not matched to a gene: 6. DNA of the CDR3: TGTGCCACCAGCAGATCCACAGGGGGCGAATCACCCCTCCACTTT. This encodes CATSRSTGGESPLHF.

The chain is built from TRBV29-1 and TRBJ1-2; D gene ambiguous. Germline V gene sequence: CDR1 SQVTM, CDR2 ANQGSEA. The germline V and J ends were trimmed by 0 bases and 5 bases, with 10 bases remaining between them. This CDR3 spans 13 amino acids. The CDR3 DNA is TGCAGCGTTGAAGACGGGCAGATTTATGGCTACACCTTC. This encodes CSVEDGQIYGYTF.

This clone occurred a few times. J is TRBJ2-2 and V is TRBV11-2; D remains ambiguous. The germline V and J ends were trimmed by 1 base and 4 bases, with 7 bases remaining between them. The CDR3 sequence is 14 residues long. Germline values: CDR1 SGHAT, CDR2 FQNNGV. This chain's CDR3 is CASSLVRGTGELFF. Here the CDR3 DNA reads TGTGCCAGCAGCTTAGTCCGCGGCACCGGGGAGCTGTTTTTT. Based on the CDR3 plus reference TRBV11-2 and TRBJ2-2, the full variable domain is EAGVAQSPRYKIIEKRQSVAFWCNPISGHATLYWYQQILGQGPKLLIQFQNNGVVDDSQLPKDRFSAERLKGVDSTLKIQPAKLEDSAVYLCASSLVRGTGELFFGEGSRLTVL.

In its sample, this clone was seen a few times. The chain recombines TRBV29-1 with TRBJ2-1, with D unclear. Trimming pared 1 base from V and 8 bases from J, leaving 12 bases between. The CDR3 extends over 13 amino acids. CDR1 is SQVTM, CDR2 ANQGSEA, per germline. The CDR3: CSVEGALRDEQFF. The DNA of the CDR3 is TGCAGCGTTGAAGGGGCCCTTAGGGATGAGCAGTTCTTC.

This clone was found a few times. The rearrangement uses TRBV9 and TRBJ2-2; unclear D gene. CDR1 and CDR2 from the germline V gene are SGDLS and YYNGEE. This CDR3 has 15 residues. Trimming took off 0 bases at V and 3 bases at J, with 9 bases between the two ends. This CDR3 is CASSVAPSYTGELFF. CDR3 nucleotides: TGTGCCAGCAGCGTAGCGCCATCTTACACCGGGGAGCTGTTTTTT.

The chain joins TRBV30 to TRBJ2-5; 7 bases align to TRBD2. CDR3 length: 16 residues. Trimming cost V 0 bases and J 4 bases; bases outside gene matches: 11. From germline, CDR1 is GTSNPN and CDR2 SVGIG (reference sequence). The CDR3 DNA sequence: TGTGCCTGGAGTGTACTGAGCCCATGGGAGGGAGAGACCCAGTACTTC. It encodes CAWSVLSPWEGETQYF.

This clone was seen a handful of times. The J gene is TRBJ2-1, the V gene TRBV6-1; D is perhaps TRBD1 (5 bases). The CDR3 sequence is 10 residues long. V shed 7 bases and J shed 9 bases, with 7 bases lying between them. Germline-derived CDR1 and CDR2 are MNHNS and SASEGT. The CDR3 nucleotides read TGTGCCAGCATGGGGCCTGAGCAGTTCTTC. Translating gives CASMGPEQFF.

The chain recombines TRBV18 with TRBJ2-1, with TRBD2 matching over 9 bases. The CDR3 is 15 residues long. Germline CDR1 reads KGHSH; CDR2 reads LQKENI. V shed 4 bases and J 4 bases; nucleotides not matched to a gene: 5. CDR3 bases: TGTGCCAGCTCACTGACTAGCGGAGTTTACAATGAGCAGTTCTTC. It translates to CASSLTSGVYNEQFF.

This chain connects TRBV5-1 to TRBJ2-7, with D possibly being TRBD1 (6 bases). Germline CDR1 reads SGHRS; CDR2 reads YFSETQ. The CDR3 extends over 15 amino acids. Deletions cut 0 bases from V and 2 bases from J, with 12 bases between. The chain's CDR3 is CASSLGGTPPYEQYF. The CDR3, as DNA: TGCGCCAGCAGCTTGGGGGGGACACCCCCCTACGAGCAGTACTTC.

This clone appeared once. V is TRBV4-1 and J is TRBJ1-2; tentatively, D is TRBD1 (5 bases). Germline V gives CDR1 MGHRA, CDR2 YSYEKL. The length of the CDR3 is 14 residues. V shed 2 bases and J shed 4 bases, with 11 bases lying between them. CDR3 sequence: CASSQQGRGYGYTF. For the CDR3, the DNA is TGCGCCAGCAGCCAACAGGGTCGGGGCTATGGCTACACCTTC.

The chain couples TRBV4-2 to TRBJ2-1, with 10 bases lining up with TRBD2. This CDR3 contains 15 residues. The ends lost 8 bases at V and 5 bases at J; junction bases unmatched: 9. Per germline, CDR1 LGHNA and CDR2 YNFKEQ. This CDR3 reads CASDRAGGPDNEQFF. In DNA, the CDR3 is TGTGCCAGCGATCGAGCGGGAGGGCCGGACAATGAGCAGTTCTTC.

This chain connects TRBV30 to TRBJ1-1; tentative D call: TRBD1 (6 bases). Germline V gene lookup returns CDR1 GTSNPN and CDR2 SVGIG (reference sequence). The CDR3 is 13 residues long. V was pared by 1 base and J by 6 bases, with 12 bases between. DNA of the CDR3: TGTGCCTGGAGTGCAGGGGCAGGGGCTGAAGCTTTCTTT. It yields the protein CAWSAGAGAEAFF.

This chain joins TRBV6-6 and TRBJ2-7, with 8 positions matching TRBD1. The CDR3 consists of 14 residues. The ends lost 6 bases at V and 1 base at J; junction bases unmatched: 5. Germline V gives CDR1 MNHNY, CDR2 SVGAGI (reference sequence). CDR3: CASSRRTGSYEQYF. CDR3 coding DNA: TGTGCCAGCAGCCGCCGGACAGGGTCCTACGAGCAGTACTTC.

The rearrangement joins TRBV7-2 to TRBJ1-2; tentatively, D is TRBD1 (6 bases). CDR1 is SGHTA, CDR2 FQGNSA, per germline. The CDR3 consists of 13 residues. Between the trimmed V and J ends, which lost 4 bases and 4 bases, there was a span of 10 bases. For the CDR3, the DNA is TGTGCCAGCAGCTACCGGGACACCTATGGCTACACCTTC. Encoded protein: CASSYRDTYGYTF.

J is TRBJ1-2 and V is TRBV27; TRBD1 matches 9 bases. The CDR3 extends over 15 amino acids. Germline lookup yields CDR1 MNHEY and CDR2 SMNVEV (reference sequence). After removal of 6 bases from V and 5 bases from J, the junction contained 10 bases not matched to a gene. The CDR3 here is CASREAGTGQYGYTF. CDR3 sequence (DNA): TGTGCCAGCAGAGAGGCGGGGACAGGGCAATATGGCTACACCTTC.

V is TRBV1 and J is TRBJ1-1. TRBV1 is listed as a pseudogene. CDR3 length equals 11 residues. CDR3 in DNA: TGCACCAGCAGCCAAGCCCCCGGTGGTTTCTTT. It codes for CTSSQAPGGFF.

This clone appeared a few times. The chain joins TRBV10-3 to TRBJ1-1; 9 bases are shared with TRBD1. Germline CDR1 reads ENHRY; CDR2 reads SYGVKD. The junction had 14 bases not matched to a gene; V was cut back by 6 bases and J by 6 bases. The CDR3 covers 16 residues. CDR3 DNA sequence: TGTGCCATCAGCGGTCCCGGGACAGGGCCCCAACCTGAAGCTTTCTTT. Translated: CAISGPGTGPQPEAFF.

This clone has a handful of counts. The chain links TRBV7-9 to TRBJ2-7, with 8 positions matching TRBD2. This CDR3 is built from 17 residues. Germline CDR1 SEHNR, CDR2 FQNEAQ (reference sequence). The V segment lost 1 base and the J segment 4 bases; nucleotides outside the gene matches: 12. CDR3 DNA sequence: TGTGCCAGCAGCTTAGTTCGGGGGGGACTACCTTATTACGAGCAGTACTTC. This codes for CASSLVRGGLPYYEQYF.